This passage covers 12 T cell receptor beta chains from one sample sequenced in a study of T-cell reconstitution after alpha-beta-depleted transplantation in children. Unique molecular identifiers were used in preparing the TCRbeta library. TCRdb passed the PCR reads through MiXCR, listing each CDR3 protein once. The sample lists a few hundred thousand distinct CDR3 sequences; approximately 12% were seen once. The sequencing used PBMCs from the stem cell graft donor, collected from the stem cell graft. Source of these receptors: a human donor who donated a stem cell graft to a child with combined immunodeficiency.

At least ten counts were recorded for this clonotype. The chain couples TRBV12-3 or TRBV12-4 to TRBJ1-1, with TRBD1 matching 9 bases. The CDR3 has 14 amino acids. V gave up 5 bases and J gave up 5 bases; unmatched junction bases: 6. The CDR3 region is CASSLDRGWTEAFF. The DNA for the CDR3 is TGTGCCAGCAGTCTTGACAGGGGGTGGACTGAAGCTTTCTTT.

This clonotype was observed many times. CDR3 bases: TGTGCCAGCAGTTTAGCGCAGGGGGTATGGCAAGAGACCCAGTACTTC. Its protein is CASSLAQGVWQETQYF. V is TRBV12-3 or TRBV12-4 and J is TRBJ2-5; 7 nucleotides align to TRBD1. This CDR3 has 16 amino acids. V shed 0 bases, J shed 2 bases, and the junction held 6 bases outside the gene matches.

This clonotype was counted many times. The chain joins TRBV29-1 to TRBJ2-1; 9 nucleotides align to TRBD1. The germline V gene encodes CDR1 SQVTM and CDR2 ANQGSEA. This CDR3 region has 15 residues. Losses at the gene ends were 2 bases for V and 6 bases for J; bases not matched to a gene: 8. The CDR3 spells CSVERFRDRVNEQFF. CDR3 DNA sequence: TGCAGCGTTGAACGCTTCCGGGACAGGGTCAATGAGCAGTTCTTC.

The chain is built from TRBV24-1 and TRBJ2-7, with D possibly TRBD2 on 6 matching bases. V was cut by 4 bases and J by 2 bases, with 8 bases left in between. Germline assignment: CDR1 KGHDR and CDR2 SFDVKD. The CDR3 length is 13 residues. In DNA, the CDR3 is TGTGCCACCAGTGAGGCGGGGACCTACGAGCAGTACTTC. It is translated as CATSEAGTYEQYF.

This clonotype has a handful of counts. The chain links TRBV6-4 to TRBJ1-2; the match to TRBD1 covers 9 bases. The CDR3 extends over 15 amino acids. CDR1 and CDR2 (germline): MRHNA, SNTAGT. Germline trimming cut 3 bases from V and 7 bases from J; bases unmatched to any gene: 9. CDR3 nucleotides: TGTGCCAGCAGTGATTCCGGGACAGGGTCGGGTGGCTACACCTTC. Amino acids: CASSDSGTGSGGYTF.

In its sample, this clonotype was seen many times. The rearrangement uses TRBV14 and TRBJ1-1; TRBD1 is a possible D gene (6 bases). V gave up 0 bases and J gave up 0 bases, with 17 bases separating them. This CDR3 is built from 18 residues. Germline values: CDR1 SGHDN, CDR2 FVKESK. For the CDR3, the DNA is TGTGCCAGCAGCCAAGATTTAATAGGGGGGTATATGAACACTGAAGCTTTCTTT. It is translated as CASSQDLIGGYMNTEAFF.

This clonotype turned up a few times. The chain uses TRBV7-2 and TRBJ1-4; 9 bases fit TRBD1. This CDR3 comprises 14 residues. Germline V lookup: CDR1 SGHTA, CDR2 FQGNSA. J was trimmed by 8 bases and V by 7 bases; bases with no gene match: 8. The CDR3 here is CASTLGQGREKLFF. In DNA form, the CDR3 reads TGTGCCAGCACCCTGGGACAGGGAAGAGAAAAACTGTTTTTT.

The V and J genes are TRBV29-1 and TRBJ2-1; no clear D. The germline V gene encodes CDR1 SQVTM and CDR2 ANQGSEA. The CDR3 contains 16 residues. V lost 0 bases to trimming and J lost 0 bases, with 12 bases between them. This chain's CDR3 is CSVEDFGASSYNEQFF. CDR3 bases: TGCAGCGTTGAAGATTTCGGCGCTAGCTCCTACAATGAGCAGTTCTTC.

This sequence joins TRBV6-1 and TRBJ2-5; 11 bases are a match to TRBD2. After removal of 7 bases from V and 4 bases from J, the junction contained 8 bases not matched to a gene. The CDR3 is made up of 15 amino acids. In germline, CDR1 is MNHNS, CDR2 SASEGT. The CDR3 protein is CASNPLAGGGETQYF. CDR3 coding DNA: TGTGCCAGCAACCCTCTAGCGGGGGGAGGAGAGACCCAGTACTTC.

This clonotype was recorded a few times. The chain joins TRBV20-1 to TRBJ1-2; D ambiguous. The V gene's germline CDR1 is DFQATT and CDR2 SNEGSKA (reference sequence). The CDR3 sequence is 12 residues long. With 0 bases removed from V and 4 bases from J, the gap between germline ends came to 6 bases. The CDR3 is CSARDIGYGYTF. In nucleotides, the CDR3 is TGCAGTGCTAGAGATATAGGCTATGGCTACACCTTC.

This clonotype was seen ten or more times. The rearrangement links TRBV10-3 to TRBJ2-1, with 10 bases lining up with TRBD1. Looked up from germline, CDR1 is ENHRY and CDR2 is SYGVKD. This CDR3 spans 14 amino acids. V was pared by 10 bases and J by 8 bases, with 11 bases of the junction left unmatched. As DNA, the CDR3 is TGTGCCAGCGCCGGGACAGGGGTCGGCGATGAGCAGTTCTTC. Protein: CASAGTGVGDEQFF.

The chain couples TRBV12-3 or TRBV12-4 to TRBJ2-5; D is undetermined. The CDR3 is 13 amino acids. V lost 4 bases to trimming and J lost 5 bases, with 11 bases between them. The CDR3 is CASSSSSRETQYF. CDR3 bases: TGTGCCAGCAGTTCATCAAGTCGGGAGACCCAGTACTTC.